These T cell receptor beta chains were read from a single sample in a study of OX40 agonist ivuxolimab in advanced cancers. Libraries were prepared by immunoSEQ multiplex PCR; TCRdb keeps only in-frame clonotypes and omits some of them. Of tens of thousands of clones listed, approximately 90% are singletons. This specimen was CD4+ or CD8+ T cells sorted from blood, taken in a trial of the OX40 agonist ivuxolimab. These receptors originate from an adult with an advanced solid tumor such as melanoma, head and neck, liver or kidney cancer. Both conserved end residues are trimmed from each CDR3. Each record gives: clone size, V gene, CDR3 protein. Clone size is stated in some rows and not others, as once, few, many or a class when expanded.

abundance: -
v_gene: TRBV19
CDR3aa: ASSEGQGGANVLT

abundance: -
v_gene: TRBV28
CDR3aa: ASSLEGGGRTEAF

abundance: -
v_gene: TRBV19
CDR3aa: ASSAHRGRGNEQF

abundance: -
v_gene: TRBV5-6
CDR3aa: ASSPRGDSYGYT

abundance: -
v_gene: TRBV5-1
CDR3aa: ASSFLGGSYEQY

abundance: few
v_gene: TRBV5-4
CDR3aa: ASSWSVGSDEQF

abundance: once
v_gene: TRBV9
CDR3aa: ASSARGDGNTIY

abundance: -
v_gene: TRBV6-1
CDR3aa: ASSEMVGVGEQF

abundance: -
v_gene: TRBV5-4
CDR3aa: ASSFRTSVNEQF

abundance: -
v_gene: TRBV10-3
CDR3aa: AISESAAGIQETQY

abundance: -
v_gene: TRBV5-4
CDR3aa: ASSSASGGQETQY

abundance: -
v_gene: TRBV19
CDR3aa: ASSLLAGGNPYEQY

abundance: few
v_gene: TRBV27
CDR3aa: ASMGGGEKLF

abundance: -
v_gene: TRBV6-6
CDR3aa: ASSYSRDPYYEQY

abundance: -
v_gene: TRBV5-1
CDR3aa: ASSFPGSNYGYT

abundance: -
v_gene: TRBV7-2
CDR3aa: ASSSGGLGGRRYEQY

abundance: -
v_gene: TRBV11-2
CDR3aa: ASSPEGDTQY

abundance: -
v_gene: TRBV7-6
CDR3aa: ASSATPGTSGRARPPY

abundance: -
v_gene: TRBV6-6
CDR3aa: ASRQDSLNYGYT

abundance: many
v_gene: TRBV5-1
CDR3aa: ASSPLRAENEQF

abundance: -
v_gene: TRBV5-1
CDR3aa: ASSTDIVQETQY

abundance: -
v_gene: TRBV4-1
CDR3aa: ASSQDVGGRALF

abundance: -
v_gene: TRBV7-9
CDR3aa: ASSLDFYEQY

abundance: -
v_gene: TRBV25-1
CDR3aa: ASSDPGRINEQF

abundance: once
v_gene: TRBV7-9
CDR3aa: ASSPGPGLTGDTQY

abundance: once
v_gene: TRBV7-6
CDR3aa: ASSLASGSTEQF

abundance: once
v_gene: TRBV6-5
CDR3aa: ASSYNSGNTIY

abundance: -
v_gene: TRBV27
CDR3aa: ASSLTRSNTEAF

abundance: -
v_gene: TRBV6-5
CDR3aa: ASSYSVGVWNGYT